Shown below are 19 T cell receptor beta chains from a single sample sequenced in a study of T cell repertoires in cytomegalovirus infection. MiXCR, run by TCRdb on the reads, gives a single entry per CDR3 protein. The sample has approximately 1,000,000 distinct CDR3 sequences, more than 25% seen once. Their cognate antigens are unknown. The sample in question was cultured CD8+ T cells from PBMCs, obtained from culture after CMV antigen stimulation. These TCRs come from a human donor in good health (CMV status not recorded). Some clones in this sample may be carry-over from other donors' samples.

This chain joins TRBV19 and TRBJ1-2; D might be TRBD1 (5 bases). V lost 6 bases to trimming and J lost 2 bases, with 22 bases between them. The CDR3 has 17 amino acids. Germline CDR1 and CDR2: LNHDA and SQIVND (reference sequence). CDR3 DNA: TGTGCCAGTAGCCCCCCCTCCGGAGGCAGGGTCAACTATGGCTACACCTTC. Amino acids: CASSPPSGGRVNYGYTF.

This rearrangement joins TRBV6-6 to TRBJ2-1; possible D gene TRBD1, 6 bases. CDR1 MNHNY and CDR2 SVGAGI come from the germline V gene (reference sequence). V lost 0 bases and J 1 base, leaving 16 bases between the germline ends. This CDR3 spans 18 amino acids. The CDR3 nucleotides are TGTGCCAGCAGTTACTCGGGGGCCCTGGACCGTTCCTACAATGAGCAGTTCTTC. It is translated as CASSYSGALDRSYNEQFF.

This clonotype was counted a few times. The chain is built from TRBV19 and TRBJ2-7; maybe TRBD2 (6 bases). V lost 6 bases and J 4 bases, leaving 19 bases between the germline ends. Germline values: CDR1 LNHDA, CDR2 SQIVND (reference sequence). The CDR3 has 15 residues. CDR3 bases: TGTGCCAGTAGGCGGGCGGCGGGGAGGAAGTACGAGCAGTACTTC. It is translated as CASRRAAGRKYEQYF. The full variable domain, with the rest looked up from reference TRBV19 and TRBJ2-7, is DGGITQSPKYLFRKEGQNVTLSCEQNLNHDAMYWYRQDPGQGLRLIYYSQIVNDFQKGDIAEGYSVSREKKESFPLTVTSAQKNPTAFYLCASRRAAGRKYEQYFGPGTRLTVT.

This clonotype was found a few times. This sequence joins TRBV19 and TRBJ2-1; D remains ambiguous. This CDR3 is built from 13 residues. Germline CDR1 and CDR2: LNHDA and SQIVND (reference sequence). Trimming shortened V by 8 bases and J by 2 bases, and 10 bases separated the two germline ends. CDR3 protein: CASRQSTYNEQFF. In nucleotides, the CDR3 is TGTGCCAGTCGGCAGTCCACCTACAATGAGCAGTTCTTC.

This clonotype was seen repeatedly, ten times or more. This chain links TRBV7-8 with TRBJ1-1, with no clear D. This CDR3 is built from 15 residues. V was trimmed by 1 base and J by 0 bases, leaving 9 bases between them. Germline values: CDR1 SGHVS, CDR2 FQNEAQ. Here the CDR3 DNA reads TGTGCCAGCAGCTTAGTCCCCGGGATGAACACTGAAGCTTTCTTT. Amino acid sequence: CASSLVPGMNTEAFF.

This clonotype came up many times. The chain couples TRBV7-6 to TRBJ1-6, with no clear D. The germline CDR1 and CDR2 sequences are SGHVS and FNYEAQ. The CDR3 loop spans 13 amino acids. Trimming stripped 5 bases from V and 6 bases from J, with 8 bases between. CDR3 DNA: TGTGCCAGCAGCAAAACGCCTAATTCACCCCTCCACTTT. This sequence encodes CASSKTPNSPLHF.

In its sample, this clonotype was seen a few times. V gene TRBV15 combines with J gene TRBJ1-5, with 10 bases lining up with TRBD1. CDR1 is LNHNV, CDR2 YYDKDF, per germline (reference sequence). The J segment lost 3 bases and the V segment lost 4 bases, leaving 9 bases of the junction unmatched. This CDR3 spans 17 amino acids. The CDR3 loop reads CATSIDRQGAPNQPQHF. In DNA form, the CDR3 reads TGTGCCACCAGCATAGACAGACAGGGGGCCCCCAATCAGCCCCAGCATTTT. The full variable domain, in which reference TRBV15 and TRBJ1-5 provide the parts outside the CDR3, is DAMVIQNPRYQVTQFGKPVTLSCSQTLNHNVMYWYQQKSSQAPKLLFHYYDKDFNNEADTPDNFQSRRPNTSFCFLDIRSPGLGDTAMYLCATSIDRQGAPNQPQHFGDGTRLSIL.

This clonotype was picked up many times. V usage is TRBV7-2 and J usage is TRBJ2-5; D not certain. The CDR3 runs 15 residues. The germline V gene has CDR1 SGHTA and CDR2 FQGNSA. Trimming removed 1 base at V and 1 base at J, with 10 bases between. CDR3 in amino acids: CASSLGSSSQETQYF. The CDR3 DNA follows: TGTGCCAGCAGCTTAGGCTCCTCTAGCCAAGAGACCCAGTACTTC. Based on the CDR3 plus reference TRBV7-2 and TRBJ2-5, the full variable domain is GAGVSQSPSNKVTEKGKDVELRCDPISGHTALYWYRQSLGQGLEFLIYFQGNSAPDKSGLPSDRFSAERTGGSVSTLTIQRTQQEDSAVYLCASSLGSSSQETQYFGPGTRLLVL.

This clonotype was counted a few times. The genes are TRBV4-1 and TRBJ1-6; D not resolved. This CDR3 has 14 amino acids. Germline V lookup: CDR1 MGHRA, CDR2 YSYEKL. V dropped 5 bases and J dropped 11 bases, with 16 bases sitting between them. The CDR3 spells CASSEGGIATPLHF. The CDR3 DNA reads as TGCGCCAGCAGCGAAGGTGGGATTGCGACACCCCTCCACTTT.

The CDR3 DNA is TGTGCCAGCAGTGACTCTGGGCAGTTGACGCAGTATTTT. Protein: CASSDSGQLTQYF. The chain combines TRBV6-4 with TRBJ2-3; D gene ambiguous. Trimming removed 0 bases from V and 9 bases from J, with 10 bases in between. CDR3 length equals 13 residues. The germline V gene encodes CDR1 MRHNA and CDR2 SNTAGT.

V is TRBV27 and J is TRBJ2-1; 9 bases are shared with TRBD2. Germline loops: CDR1 MNHEY, CDR2 SMNVEV (reference sequence). With V trimmed by 3 bases and J by 6 bases, 6 bases remained unmatched. CDR3 length: 15 residues. CDR3 nucleotide sequence: TGTGCCAGCAGTTTGGGCGGGGGGGCTCTCAATGAGCAGTTCTTC. Translating it yields CASSLGGGALNEQFF.

A few counts support this clonotype. The chain couples TRBV6-1 to TRBJ1-6; TRBD1 might be the D (5 bases). The V end was cut by 8 bases, the J end by 11 bases, with 10 bases between. The V gene's germline CDR1 is MNHNS and CDR2 SASEGT. CDR3 size: 11 residues. This CDR3 is CASRGSTPLHF. In DNA form, the CDR3 reads TGTGCCAGCCGGGGGAGTACACCCCTCCACTTT.

This clonotype has a count of ten or more. This chain connects TRBV7-2 to TRBJ2-7, with 9 bases matching TRBD1. The germline V gene has CDR1 SGHTA and CDR2 FQGNSA. The J segment lost 3 bases and the V segment lost 0 bases, leaving 9 bases of the junction unmatched. There are 17 residues in the CDR3. The CDR3 sequence is CASSLAGQGQGSYEQYV. CDR3 sequence (DNA): TGTGCCAGCAGCTTAGCAGGACAGGGGCAAGGGAGCTACGAGCAGTACGTC.

The rearrangement joins TRBV19 to TRBJ1-4, with 9 bases that match TRBD1. Germline values: CDR1 LNHDA, CDR2 SQIVND (reference sequence). The CDR3 sequence is 13 residues long. The V segment lost 6 bases and the J segment 8 bases; nucleotides outside the gene matches: 4. Written as DNA, the CDR3 is TGTGCCAGTAGGGGACAGGGACAAGAAAAACTGTTTTTT. Encoded protein: CASRGQGQEKLFF.

The gene calls are TRBV14 and TRBJ2-3; D is perhaps TRBD1 or TRBD2 (6 bases each). From germline, CDR1 is SGHDN and CDR2 FVKESK. The CDR3 is made up of 15 amino acids. Trimming left V 4 bases short and J 2 bases short, with 13 bases between. The CDR3 region has the DNA TGTGCCAGCAGCCCCCTTAGGGGGGTCACAGATACGCAGTATTTT. This codes for CASSPLRGVTDTQYF.

The chain is built from TRBV10-3 and TRBJ1-1; no reliable D call. V lost 3 bases and J lost 3, with 5 bases in between. Germline V gives CDR1 ENHRY, CDR2 SYGVKD. The CDR3 has 12 residues. The CDR3 is CAISESHTEAFF. CDR3 nucleotide sequence: TGTGCCATCAGTGAAAGCCACACTGAAGCTTTCTTT.

This clonotype was seen a handful of times. The genes are TRBV12-5 and TRBJ2-6, with 12 bases that match TRBD2. Per germline, CDR1 LGHNT and CDR2 FRNRAP. The J segment lost 4 bases and the V segment lost 4 bases, leaving 14 bases of the junction unmatched. The CDR3 has 20 residues. The CDR3 DNA is TGTGCTAGTGGTTGGGATCTTCTAGCGGGGGGGCCGAAAGGGGCCAACGTCCTGACTTTC. Translation gives CASGWDLLAGGPKGANVLTF.

This clonotype has ten or more counts. This chain links TRBV7-6 with TRBJ2-3, with D possibly matching TRBD2 (5 bases). V lost 5 bases and J 4 bases, leaving 16 bases between the germline ends. CDR3 length: 15 residues. Germline lookup yields CDR1 SGHVS and CDR2 FNYEAQ. The CDR3: CASSPRRGPADTQYF. Here the CDR3 DNA reads TGTGCCAGCAGCCCTAGGCGCGGGCCCGCAGATACGCAGTATTTT.

The chain recombines TRBV12-3 or TRBV12-4 with TRBJ1-4; weak D call: TRBD1 (5 bases). The CDR3 spans 14 residues. V gave up 7 bases and J gave up 10 bases, with 19 bases separating them. The CDR3 is CASTFNWDERKLFF. The CDR3, as DNA: TGTGCCAGCACATTTAACTGGGACGAACGAAAACTGTTTTTT.